The 28 T cell receptor beta chains below come from one sample, sequenced in a study of blood T cell repertoires in COVID-19. Assay used: immunoSEQ multiplex PCR; TCRdb lists only in-frame clones, some missing. Here the sample spans 70,000 to 95,000 clones, roughly 88% being singletons. Sequencing used peripheral blood. The receptors were gathered from a man between 70 and 80 years old with acute or convalescent COVID-19.

The rearrangement uses TRBV28 and TRBJ2-5; possibly TRBD2 for D (6 bases). Trimming removed 4 bases at V and 1 base at J, with 22 bases between. The V gene's germline CDR1 is MDHEN and CDR2 SYDVKM. CDR3 length: 18 amino acids. The CDR3, as DNA: TGTGCCAGCAGTTCTACCGATGGGGCGGGGATTGGCCAAGAGACCCAGTACTTC. It translates to CASSSTDGAGIGQETQYF.

The V call is TRBV7-2, the J call TRBJ2-7; TRBD1 aligns across 8 bases. This CDR3 is 13 amino acids long. Unmatched junction bases numbered 5, after V lost 4 bases and J lost 6 bases. Germline V lookup: CDR1 SGHTA, CDR2 FQGNSA. This CDR3 is CASSSQGAFEQYF. The CDR3 bases are TGTGCCAGCAGCTCCCAGGGGGCGTTCGAGCAGTACTTC. Drawing the rest from reference TRBV7-2 and TRBJ2-7, the complete variable domain is GAGVSQSPSNKVTEKGKDVELRCDPISGHTALYWYRQSLGQGLEFLIYFQGNSAPDKSGLPSDRFSAERTGGSVSTLTIQRTQQEDSAVYLCASSSQGAFEQYFGPGTRLTVT.

V gene TRBV10-3 combines with J gene TRBJ1-6; D might be TRBD1 (5 bases). Germline V CDR1 and CDR2: ENHRY, SYGVKD. There are 13 residues in the CDR3. Trimming stripped 8 bases from V and 8 bases from J, with 13 bases between. CDR3 amino acids: CAISPDSHSPLHF. CDR3 DNA: TGTGCCATCTCTCCCGACAGCCATTCACCCCTCCACTTT.

The chain employs TRBV28 and TRBJ1-6, with TRBD1 matching over 7 bases. This CDR3 comprises 14 residues. CDR1 is MDHEN, CDR2 SYDVKM, per germline. Trimming cost V 7 bases and J 8 bases; bases outside gene matches: 8. This CDR3 reads CASNTGTAYSPLHF. The CDR3, as DNA: TGTGCCAGCAATACCGGGACAGCATATTCACCCCTCCACTTT.

The chain links TRBV2 to TRBJ1-5; D not certain. The V end was cut by 5 bases, the J end by 7 bases, with 21 bases between. Germline CDR1 reads SNHLY; CDR2 reads FYNNEI. The length of the CDR3 is 16 residues. CDR3 nucleotides: TGTGCCAGCAGTCCTTTCCCCCCCGGGGTCGGCCAGCCCCAGCATTTT. It is translated as CASSPFPPGVGQPQHF.

V gene TRBV19 combines with J gene TRBJ2-7; D possibly corresponds to TRBD2 (6 bases). Between the trimmed V and J ends, which lost 5 bases and 0 bases, there was a span of 17 bases. Germline V CDR1 and CDR2: LNHDA, SQIVND (reference sequence). The CDR3 length is 16 residues. The CDR3 is CASSRDTGTFSYEQYF. CDR3 coding DNA: TGTGCCAGTAGTCGTGATACCGGGACTTTCTCCTACGAGCAGTACTTC.

The chain couples TRBV5-1 to TRBJ1-2; 7 nucleotides agree with TRBD1. V lost 3 bases to trimming and J lost 7 bases; unmatched junction nucleotides: 6. Germline values: CDR1 SGHRS, CDR2 YFSETQ. This CDR3 spans 13 amino acids. The CDR3 DNA reads as TGCGCCAGCAGCTACGCAGGGGGTATTGGCTACACCTTC. It encodes CASSYAGGIGYTF.

In DNA, the CDR3 is TGTGCCACCAGCAGAGATGCGTCCATTAATGAAAAACTGTTTTTT. Amino acid sequence: CATSRDASINEKLFF. The chain has TRBV15 and TRBJ1-4; D not resolved. CDR3 length: 15 residues. Germline CDR1 is LNHNV and CDR2 is YYDKDF (reference sequence). The V end was cut by 0 bases, the J end by 4 bases, with 9 bases between.

The genes are TRBV4-1 and TRBJ1-6, with 9 bases matching TRBD1. CDR1 and CDR2 (germline): MGHRA, YSYEKL. This CDR3 comprises 18 residues. V dropped 3 bases and J dropped 14; count of bases not matched to a gene: 20. CDR3 region: CASSQPGQGLLVYESLHF. CDR3 in DNA: TGCGCCAGCAGCCAGCCGGGACAGGGCTTACTTGTCTACGAGTCCCTCCACTTT.

The V gene is TRBV18, the J gene TRBJ2-1, with a possible D match to TRBD1 (5 bases). CDR3 length equals 12 residues. Per the germline V gene, CDR1 is KGHSH and CDR2 is LQKENI. Trimming cost V 1 base and J 7 bases, with 5 bases left between them. CDR3 in amino acids: CASSPQGNEQFF. CDR3 nucleotide sequence: TGTGCCAGCTCACCACAGGGGAATGAGCAGTTCTTC.

The V call is TRBV3-1 (or the pseudogene TRBV3-2), the J call TRBJ1-3; D gene ambiguous. Germline CDR1 is LGHDT and CDR2 is YNNKEL (reference sequence). V lost 4 bases and J 6 bases, leaving 10 bases between the germline ends. This CDR3 is built from 13 residues. The DNA of the CDR3 is TGTGCCAGCAGCCTCGCAGTCGTAAACACCATATATTTT. Translating it yields CASSLAVVNTIYF.

This clone was detected once. DNA of the CDR3: TGCGCCAGCAATTTAGCGGGAGCGGGGAATGAGCAGTTCTTC. This codes for CASNLAGAGNEQFF. The genes are TRBV10-2 and TRBJ2-1; TRBD2 matches at 9 bases. This CDR3 has 14 residues. Germline CDR1 is WSHSY and CDR2 is SAAADI. The V segment lost 7 bases and the J segment 7 bases; nucleotides outside the gene matches: 8.

In its sample, this clone was seen a few times. The rearrangement joins TRBV5-1 to TRBJ2-2; 7 nucleotides match TRBD2. This CDR3 spans 16 amino acids. The V gene's germline CDR1 is SGHRS and CDR2 YFSETQ. J lost 4 bases, V lost 1 base, and 7 bases had no gene match. The CDR3 region has the DNA TGCGCCAGCAGCTTGTCACGGGAGGCGGGCACCGGGGAGCTGTTTTTT. Translated: CASSLSREAGTGELFF.

The chain links TRBV11-2 to TRBJ1-2; weak D call: TRBD1 (5 bases). The germline V gene has CDR1 SGHAT and CDR2 FQNNGV. V shed 4 bases and J shed 8 bases, with 23 bases lying between them. The CDR3 has 16 residues. Written as DNA, the CDR3 is TGTGCCAGCAGCTCGCCGGGGGGGGGAGCCGCTCGCGGCTACACCTTC. Protein product: CASSSPGGGAARGYTF.

The rearrangement joins TRBV28 to TRBJ1-5; TRBD1 might be the D (5 bases). This CDR3 has 17 residues. V was pared by 3 bases and J by 9 bases, with 24 bases between. CDR1 MDHEN and CDR2 SYDVKM come from the germline V gene. The CDR3 DNA reads as TGTGCCAGCAGTTTTTCTTACGGAGTGGGGGGAGAGGGGCCCCAGCATTTT. Translating gives CASSFSYGVGGEGPQHF.

This clone was picked up one time. The gene calls are TRBV5-1 and TRBJ2-3; 9 bases are a match to TRBD2. V gave up 0 bases and J gave up 3 bases; unmatched junction bases: 8. Germline loops: CDR1 SGHRS, CDR2 YFSETQ. The CDR3 extends over 17 amino acids. The DNA for the CDR3 is TGCGCCAGCAGCTTGGCGGGGCGGGGGGGCCTGACAGATACGCAGTATTTT. Translating it yields CASSLAGRGGLTDTQYF.

This rearrangement joins TRBV9 to TRBJ1-1, with D unresolved. Trimming pared 5 bases from V and 4 bases from J, leaving 12 bases between. CDR1 and CDR2 (germline): SGDLS, YYNGEE. This CDR3 has 13 residues. The CDR3, as DNA: TGTGCCAGCAGAGGAGACGGGGTCACTGAAGCTTTCTTT. It yields the protein CASRGDGVTEAFF.

This rearrangement joins TRBV5-6 to TRBJ1-4; 11 nucleotides align to TRBD1. CDR1 SGHDT and CDR2 YYEEEE come from the germline V gene. Trimming cost V 3 bases and J 5 bases; bases outside gene matches: 3. The CDR3 has 15 amino acids. CDR3 nucleotide sequence: TGTGCCAGCAGCTCCAGGGACAGGGGGAATGAAAAACTGTTTTTT. It specifies CASSSRDRGNEKLFF. The full variable domain, rest sourced from reference TRBV5-6 and TRBJ1-4, is DAGVTQSPTHLIKTRGQQVTLRCSPKSGHDTVSWYQQALGQGPQFIFQYYEEEERQRGNFPDRFSGHQFPNYSSELNVNALLLGDSALYLCASSSRDRGNEKLFFGSGTQLSVL.

This sequence joins TRBV6-6 and TRBJ2-7, with unresolved D. The V end lost 6 bases, the J end lost 3 bases, and 12 bases lay between the germline ends. CDR3 length: 13 amino acids. The germline gives CDR1 MNHNY, CDR2 SVGAGI (reference sequence). CDR3 in DNA: TGTGCCAGCAGCCCCCGCTCGGGCTACGAGCAGTACTTC. This encodes CASSPRSGYEQYF.

V and J are TRBV2 and TRBJ2-1; weak D call: TRBD2 (5 bases). CDR3 length: 15 amino acids. Germline V gives CDR1 SNHLY, CDR2 FYNNEI. With 8 bases removed from V and 3 bases from J, the gap between germline ends came to 17 bases. CDR3 region: CASFGGLKVYNEQFF. CDR3 bases: TGTGCCAGCTTCGGCGGGCTTAAGGTCTACAATGAGCAGTTCTTC. Using reference TRBV2 and TRBJ2-1 for the parts outside the CDR3, the full variable domain is EPEVTQTPSHQVTQMGQEVILRCVPISNHLYFYWYRQILGQKVEFLVSFYNNEISEKSEIFDDQFSVERPDGSNFTLKIRSTKLEDSAMYFCASFGGLKVYNEQFFGPGTRLTVL.

This clone was observed a single time. The gene calls are TRBV19 and TRBJ2-1; D is perhaps TRBD2 (5 bases). Trimming shortened V by 3 bases and J by 0 bases, and 6 bases separated the two germline ends. The germline V gene has CDR1 LNHDA and CDR2 SQIVND (reference sequence). This CDR3 is built from 14 residues. The DNA for the CDR3 is TGTGCCAGTAGTATTCGGGGCTCCTACAATGAGCAGTTCTTC. Protein product: CASSIRGSYNEQFF.

This sequence joins TRBV4-3 and TRBJ2-1; D is ambiguous. The V end was cut by 1 base, the J end by 0 bases, with 13 bases between. Germline CDR1 and CDR2: LGHNA and YSLEER. This CDR3 is built from 17 residues. The CDR3: CASSQVSLASSYNEQFF. The CDR3 DNA is TGCGCCAGCAGCCAAGTTTCGCTGGCAAGCTCCTACAATGAGCAGTTCTTC.

The chain couples TRBV2 to TRBJ1-5, with a possible D match to TRBD1 (5 bases). This CDR3 comprises 16 residues. Deletions cut 4 bases from V and 5 bases from J, with 18 bases between. CDR1 SNHLY and CDR2 FYNNEI come from the germline V gene. CDR3 in DNA: TGTGCCAGCAGTGGGTCGGCCGCAGGGCCGGATCAGCCCCAGCATTTT. This encodes CASSGSAAGPDQPQHF. Combining the CDR3 with reference TRBV2 and TRBJ1-5 gives the whole variable domain EPEVTQTPSHQVTQMGQEVILRCVPISNHLYFYWYRQILGQKVEFLVSFYNNEISEKSEIFDDQFSVERPDGSNFTLKIRSTKLEDSAMYFCASSGSAAGPDQPQHFGDGTRLSIL.

The table lists this clone with a few counts. V and J are TRBV28 and TRBJ2-4, with 9 nucleotides matching TRBD1. Germline loops: CDR1 MDHEN, CDR2 SYDVKM. CDR3 length: 14 residues. The trim removed 5 bases at V and 4 bases at J, leaving 3 bases unmatched. The CDR3 nucleotides read TGTGCCAGCAGTACCGGGACAGGGAAAAACATTCAGTACTTC. Translating gives CASSTGTGKNIQYF.

This chain connects TRBV5-5 to TRBJ2-5; no firm D call. The V gene lost 3 bases and the J gene lost 5 bases, with 14 bases spanning the gap. Germline V gene data show CDR1 as SGHKS and CDR2 as YYEKEE (reference sequence). CDR3 length equals 14 residues. Here the CDR3 DNA reads TGTGCCAGCAGCTCCGGAGTTGTCGGGGAGACCCAGTACTTC. Its protein product is CASSSGVVGETQYF.

The rearrangement joins TRBV2 to TRBJ1-4; D unresolved. The V and J ends lost 6 bases and 0 bases respectively, with 11 bases between them. Germline assignment: CDR1 SNHLY and CDR2 FYNNEI. The length of the CDR3 is 15 residues. The CDR3 DNA reads as TGTGCCAGCAGGATCAACACCGCAACTAATGAAAAACTGTTTTTT. Its translation is CASRINTATNEKLFF.

V usage is TRBV5-1 and J usage is TRBJ2-7; TRBD1 matches at 10 bases. V was clipped by 3 bases and J by 2 bases; unmatched bases: 5. This CDR3 contains 15 residues. CDR1 is SGHRS and CDR2 is YFSETQ in the germline V gene. The CDR3 region is CASSSETGGTYEQYF. The CDR3 nucleotides are TGCGCCAGCAGCTCGGAGACAGGGGGCACCTACGAGCAGTACTTC.

V gene TRBV11-2 combines with J gene TRBJ2-2; D gene uncertain. The CDR3 spans 14 residues. Germline CDR1 is SGHAT and CDR2 is FQNNGV. The V and J ends lost 6 bases and 6 bases respectively, with 14 bases between them. The CDR3 nucleotides are TGTGCCAGCAGACCTGAGGCCCATTCCGGGGAGCTGTTTTTT. It specifies CASRPEAHSGELFF.